These T cell receptor beta chains were read from a single sample in a study of T cell repertoires in cytomegalovirus infection. TCRdb recomputed calls from the reads with MiXCR, one row per CDR3 protein. This table has about 920,000 distinct CDR3 sequences, around 32% appearing once. Antigens for these TCRs are unknown. Sample: cultured CD8+ T cells from PBMCs, taken from culture after CMV antigen stimulation. Receptors were obtained from a human donor in good health (CMV status not recorded). Some clones in this sample may be carry-over from other donors' samples. CDR3s include the opening cysteine and the closing phenylalanine or tryptophan. A D gene is named only where the DNA matches it firmly. Rows give clone size only sometimes, using once, few, many, or a class for an expanded clone.

NA	12	TRBJ2-7	NA	TRBV7-3	CANSLTAYEQYF	TGTGCCAACAGCTTAACTGCTTACGAGCAGTACTTC
TRBD1	15	TRBJ2-3	few	TRBV7-6	CASSMGQGAGDTQYF	TGTGCCAGCAGCATGGGACAGGGGGCGGGAGATACGCAGTATTTT
NA	16	TRBJ2-2	NA	TRBV27	CASNWGAPSNTGELFF	TGTGCCAGCAATTGGGGGGCCCCCTCGAACACCGGGGAGCTGTTTTTT
NA	12	TRBJ2-7	NA	TRBV7-3	CANSSGLYEQYF	TGTGCCAACAGCTCGGGTCTCTACGAGCAGTACTTC
TRBD2	17	TRBJ2-3	NA	TRBV7-2	CASSFASGGHSTDTQYF	TGTGCCAGCAGCTTTGCCAGCGGGGGCCATAGCACAGATACGCAGTATTTT
NA	12	TRBJ2-1	NA	TRBV19	CASSDRSNEQFF	TGTGCCAGTAGCGACAGGTCCAATGAGCAGTTCTTC
NA	17	TRBJ2-4	NA	TRBV5-1	CASSTFPIGVIENIQYF	TGCGCCAGCAGCACCTTTCCGATAGGGGTTATCGAAAACATTCAGTACTTC
NA	13	TRBJ1-1	few	TRBV19	CASSIYRDTEAFF	TGTGCCAGTAGTATTTACAGGGACACTGAAGCTTTCTTT
NA	15	TRBJ1-5	many	TRBV7-9	CASSNEGHGQWPQHF	TGTGCCAGCAGCAACGAGGGACACGGTCAGTGGCCCCAGCATTTT
NA	15	TRBJ2-3	many	TRBV7-8	CASSSRASGTDTQYF	TGTGCCAGCAGCTCCAGGGCTAGCGGCACAGATACGCAGTATTTT
NA	14	TRBJ2-7	NA	TRBV5-1	CASSLAVGIYEQYF	TGCGCCAGCAGCTTGGCCGTGGGTATCTACGAGCAGTACTTC
NA	12	TRBJ1-1	few	TRBV7-6	CASSLLGVEAFF	TGTGCCAGCAGCCTACTGGGAGTTGAAGCTTTCTTT
NA	15	TRBJ1-1	few	TRBV4-3	CASSQGRGGFTEAFF	TGCGCCAGCAGCCAGGGGAGAGGAGGGTTTACTGAAGCTTTCTTT
NA	14	TRBJ1-5	few	TRBV27	CASAGGGGNQPQHF	TGTGCCAGCGCCGGAGGGGGGGGCAATCAGCCCCAGCATTTT
NA	14	TRBJ1-3	NA	TRBV20-1	CSAVDRFSGNTIYF	TGCAGTGCGGTGGACCGTTTCTCTGGAAACACCATATATTTT
TRBD1	17	TRBJ1-5	NA	TRBV2	CASSQGKDRGSNQPQHF	TGTGCCAGCAGTCAGGGAAAGGACAGGGGAAGCAATCAGCCCCAGCATTTT
NA	15	TRBJ2-3	NA	TRBV4-1	CASSQRMGGTDTQYF	TGCGCCAGCAGCCAAAGAATGGGGGGCACAGATACGCAGTATTTT
NA	13	TRBJ2-7	NA	TRBV7-6	CASSLLGNDEQYF	TGTGCCAGCAGCTTATTAGGGAACGACGAGCAGTACTTC
TRBD2	16	TRBJ2-7	few	TRBV20-1	CSAQDYTSGATYEQYF	TGCAGTGCCCAAGATTACACTAGCGGGGCCACCTACGAGCAGTACTTC
NA	15	TRBJ1-2	NA	TRBV5-6	CASSSPPVSPYGYTF	TGTGCCAGCAGCTCCCCCCCCGTCTCGCCCTATGGCTACACCTTC
TRBD1	12	TRBJ1-1	NA	TRBV29-1	CSVVDRAPEAFF	TGCAGCGTTGTGGACAGGGCGCCAGAAGCTTTCTTT
NA	19	TRBJ2-2	few	TRBV12-3/TRBV12-4	CASSLPGGRGISNTGELFF	TGTGCCAGCAGTTTACCCGGGGGGCGGGGGATATCGAACACCGGGGAGCTGTTTTTT